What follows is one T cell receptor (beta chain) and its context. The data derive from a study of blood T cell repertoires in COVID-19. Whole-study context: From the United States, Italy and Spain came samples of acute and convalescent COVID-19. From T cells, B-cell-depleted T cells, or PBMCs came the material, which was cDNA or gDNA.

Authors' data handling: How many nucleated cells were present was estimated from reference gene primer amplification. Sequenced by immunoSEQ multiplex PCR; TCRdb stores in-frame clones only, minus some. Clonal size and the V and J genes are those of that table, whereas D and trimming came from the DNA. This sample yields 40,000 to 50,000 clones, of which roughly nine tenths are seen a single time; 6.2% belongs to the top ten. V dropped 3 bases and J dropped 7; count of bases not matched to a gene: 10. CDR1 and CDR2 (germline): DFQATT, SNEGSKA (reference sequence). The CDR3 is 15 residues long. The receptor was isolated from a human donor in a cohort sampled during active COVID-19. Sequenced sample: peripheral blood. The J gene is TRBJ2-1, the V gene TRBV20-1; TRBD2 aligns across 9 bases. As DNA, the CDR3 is TGCAGTGCTAGTTATTCGGGACTAGCTAGAAATGAGCAGTTCTTC. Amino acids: CSASYSGLARNEQFF.